Listed below are T cell receptor beta chains from one sample, sequenced in a study of cytomegalovirus exposure and HLA in healthy donors. Sequencing was performed with immunoSEQ multiplex PCR; in TCRdb, only in-frame clones are kept and a portion is missing. The sample holds 150,000 to 200,000 clones, approximately 89% seen once. The sequencing sample was made of PBMCs. The source of these receptors is a man in his thirties or forties in good health and CMV-seropositive. Both conserved end residues are trimmed from each CDR3. Fields, in order: CDR3 length, J gene, V gene, CDR3 protein.

12	TRBJ2-3	TRBV19	ASSIGNTGNTQY
11	TRBJ2-1	TRBV9	ASSAVDYNEQF
13	TRBJ2-2	TRBV9	ASSRGRANTGELF
10	TRBJ1-3	TRBV27	ASSRDRGTIY
13	TRBJ1-2	TRBV30	ARGRTGGAGYGYT
11	TRBJ2-7	TRBV28	ASRAGFAYEQY
13	TRBJ2-2	TRBV10-3	AIGGTLANTGELF
13	TRBJ1-2	TRBV28	ASSNTGTGGTGYT
13	TRBJ1-4	TRBV2	ASSKYSPTNEKLF
11	TRBJ2-2	TRBV15	ATSRGNTGELF
14	TRBJ2-2	TRBV5-1	ASSFLRISNTGELF
13	TRBJ1-2	TRBV28	ASSPGLHPNYGYT
11	TRBJ2-7	TRBV19	ASSSGSSYEQY
14	TRBJ2-6	TRBV4-3	ASSPDRVGGANVLT
12	TRBJ1-1	TRBV27	ASSLTSTRGIAF
12	TRBJ2-2	TRBV27	ASSFGTNTGELF
10	TRBJ2-7	TRBV11-2	ASNELPREQY
10	TRBJ2-7	TRBV11-2	ASSLDLVEQY
11	TRBJ2-7	TRBV5-1	ASSFGQDYEQY
11	TRBJ1-2	TRBV6-1	ASNRGSNYGYT
11	TRBJ1-1	TRBV29-1	SVEVRGRAEAF
13	TRBJ1-5	TRBV7-2	ASTELGQGLTSQH
12	TRBJ2-1	TRBV5-1	ASSPRGGAQEQF
12	TRBJ2-7	TRBV18	ASSPQDIHYEQY
11	TRBJ2-7	TRBV7-2	ASSLVAGLEQY
12	TRBJ1-2	TRBV11-2	ASSLEYSTYGYT
11	TRBJ2-7	TRBV29-1	SFLGRLPYEQY
11	TRBJ1-4	TRBV6-1	ASRIATNEKLF
11	TRBJ2-7	TRBV2	ATADGGRDEQY
11	TRBJ2-1	TRBV29-1	SGGTSADNEQF
13	TRBJ1-1	TRBV30	AWSVTGAWGTEAF
11	TRBJ2-7	TRBV28	ASSLSQGSEQY
13	TRBJ2-7	TRBV7-2	ASSFAGTGTYEQY
13	TRBJ1-1	TRBV7-3	ASSLGQGRGTEAF
12	TRBJ1-6	TRBV19	ASTHDSYNSPLH
15	TRBJ1-4	TRBV11-3	ASSLDTTAATNEKLF
13	TRBJ1-6	TRBV27	ASSPDRGYNSPLH
9	TRBJ1-1	TRBV5-5	ASSFGEQAF
13	TRBJ1-2	TRBV14	ASSQDVGGIRGYT
11	TRBJ2-5	TRBV9	ASSGLGQETQY
13	TRBJ2-7	TRBV5-1	ASSLGTSVAYEQY
13	TRBJ1-3	TRBV4-3	ASSQQKGLGNTIY